Listed below are T cell receptor beta chains from one sample, sequenced in a study of blood T cell repertoires in COVID-19. Assay used: immunoSEQ multiplex PCR; TCRdb lists only in-frame clones, some missing. Among a few hundred thousand clones, 80% to 90% were seen once, and the ten largest hold 1.9%. The sample taken for sequencing was PBMCs or T cells enriched from blood (not recorded which). Receptors were obtained from a woman aged 45-65 years who had recovered from COVID-19. The CDR3 runs from the conserved cysteine through the conserved F or W. A D gene is named only where the DNA matches it firmly. Not all rows give a size; the values are once, few, many and, for expanded clones, a class.

v_call	j_call	clone_size	d_call	cdr3_nt	cdr3_aa
TRBV6-1	TRBJ2-1	-	-	TGTGCCAGCAGTGAATATTACAATGAGCAGTTCTTC	CASSEYYNEQFF
TRBV25-1	TRBJ1-5	-	-	TGTGCCAGCAGAGGGGGCAATCAGCCCCAGCATTTT	CASRGGNQPQHF
TRBV28	TRBJ2-7	once	-	TGTGCCAGCAGTTTATACGGGACAACCTCCTACGAGCAGTACTTC	CASSLYGTTSYEQYF
TRBV7-9	TRBJ2-4	-	-	TGTGCCAGCAGCTTAGAACAGGGTGAAAACATTCAGTACTTC	CASSLEQGENIQYF
TRBV9	TRBJ2-3	-	-	TGTGCCAGCAGCGCAACAGGGCTGGATACGCAGTATTTT	CASSATGLDTQYF
TRBV5-1	TRBJ1-1	-	-	TGCGCCAGCAGCTTGGATGCCAGGGGCATGGGGGAAGCTTTCTTT	CASSLDARGMGEAFF
TRBV4-1	TRBJ2-3	-	TRBD2	TGCGCCAGCAGGGAGCGGGATTCGGAAGATACGCAGTATTTT	CASRERDSEDTQYF
TRBV19	TRBJ2-7	-	-	TGTGCCAGTAGCGCGAACCCGTCCTACGAGCAGTACTTC	CASSANPSYEQYF
TRBV2	TRBJ1-5	-	-	TGTGCCAGCAGCGAGGAGTTGTGGACCCAGCATTTT	CASSEELWTQHF
TRBV21-1	TRBJ2-1	-	-	TGTGCCAGCGGAGGGGGCAGACTAGCGGGAGCGTCCAATGAGCAGTTCTTC	CASGGGRLAGASNEQFF
TRBV7-8	TRBJ1-1	-	-	TGTGCCAGCAGCTTAGCGCAGCGGACTCGGGGCACTGAAGCTTTCTTT	CASSLAQRTRGTEAFF
TRBV28	TRBJ1-2	-	-	TGTGCCAGCACCCAAAGAAGACGAGGTGGCTACACCTTC	CASTQRRRGGYTF
TRBV12-3/TRBV12-4	TRBJ1-2	-	-	TGTGCCAGCAGTAACAGGGCATTCTATGGCTACACCTTC	CASSNRAFYGYTF
TRBV27	TRBJ1-6	-	-	TGTGCCAGCAGTTTGTTTCAGGGGAATAATTCACCCCTCCACTTT	CASSLFQGNNSPLHF
TRBV18	TRBJ2-7	-	-	TGTGCCAGCTCACCTTCCGGACTCGGATACGAGCAGTACTTC	CASSPSGLGYEQYF
TRBV19	TRBJ1-2	-	TRBD1	TGTGCCAGTAGTCCCGGGACAGGGAAAAGCTACACCTTC	CASSPGTGKSYTF
TRBV6-5	TRBJ1-2	-	-	TGTGCCAGCAGTTACTCGATACAGAACTATGGCTACACCTTC	CASSYSIQNYGYTF
TRBV18	TRBJ2-7	once	-	TGTGCCAGCTCACCGGCGGGCAGCCCGTTCTACGAGCAGTACTTC	CASSPAGSPFYEQYF
TRBV2	TRBJ2-1	-	-	TGTGCCAGCAGTGTGGGTGGAGGAGATGAGCAGTTCTTC	CASSVGGGDEQFF
TRBV12-3/TRBV12-4	TRBJ2-7	-	-	TGTGCCAGCAGGACTAGTGGGGATTACGAGCAGTACTTC	CASRTSGDYEQYF
TRBV4-1	TRBJ1-4	many	TRBD1	TGCGCCAGCAGCCAAGATGGGACAGGGATTTACAAACTGTTTTTT	CASSQDGTGIYKLFF
TRBV6-5	TRBJ2-2	-	TRBD2	TGTGCCAGCATCCCGACTAGCGGGTACACCGGGGAGCTGTTTTTT	CASIPTSGYTGELFF
TRBV7-8	TRBJ1-2	-	-	TGTGCCAGCAGCCCCCCCCAAGGCTACACCTTC	CASSPPQGYTF
TRBV6-1	TRBJ2-3	-	TRBD2	TGTGCCAGCAGTGAAGGGACTAGCGCAAGAGATACGCAGTATTTT	CASSEGTSARDTQYF
TRBV28	TRBJ2-1	many	TRBD2	TGTGCCAGCAGTTTATCGCGCGGGGGGATCTACAATGAGCAGTTCTTC	CASSLSRGGIYNEQFF
TRBV11-2	TRBJ2-7	-	TRBD2	TGTGCCAGCAGCTTAGACAGCGGGAGCTTTCCGTACGAGCAGTACTTC	CASSLDSGSFPYEQYF
TRBV27	TRBJ2-7	-	-	TGTGCCAGCAGTTTAGGGGGAGGTAGTAGGTTCGAGCAGTACTTC	CASSLGGGSRFEQYF
TRBV5-1	TRBJ2-2	-	TRBD2	TGCGCCAGCAGCTTGGCGGGGGGGGCCACCGGGGAGCTGTTTTTT	CASSLAGGATGELFF
TRBV28	TRBJ1-1	-	-	TGTGCCAGCAGTTCTCCCGGACAAGGACGGCGGAACACTGAAGCTTTCTTT	CASSSPGQGRRNTEAFF
TRBV18	TRBJ2-5	-	-	TGTGCCAGCTCACCCGATCAGACAGTGAAAGAGACCCAGTACTTC	CASSPDQTVKETQYF
TRBV4-2	TRBJ1-3	-	TRBD1	TGTGCCAGCAGCTCCCCCAGGGGGTTCTCTGGAAACACCATATATTTT	CASSSPRGFSGNTIYF
TRBV7-6	TRBJ1-3	-	-	TGTGCCAGCAGCCCCAAGGGGGGGCGGACCGGAAACACCATATATTTT	CASSPKGGRTGNTIYF
TRBV18	TRBJ2-7	-	TRBD2	TGTGCCAGCTCACCTACTAGCGGGAGATACGAGCAGTACTTC	CASSPTSGRYEQYF
TRBV19	TRBJ2-1	-	TRBD2	TGTGCCAGTAGCAAGGGACTAGCGGTGGTCAATGAGCAGTTCTTC	CASSKGLAVVNEQFF
TRBV24-1	TRBJ2-3	-	-	TGTGCCACCAGTGACCCAGGGGGGCCGAGCACAGATACGCAGTATTTT	CATSDPGGPSTDTQYF
TRBV2	TRBJ1-4	-	TRBD1	TGTGCCAGCAGCCAACTGACAGGGGCCGATGAAAAACTGTTTTTT	CASSQLTGADEKLFF
TRBV5-1	TRBJ1-4	-	-	TGCGCCAGCAGCTTGGGGTACGGACTCCTTAATGAAAAACTGTTTTTT	CASSLGYGLLNEKLFF
TRBV6-6	TRBJ1-1	once	-	TGTGCCAGCAGTGACCGTCTAGATAACACTGAAGCTTTCTTT	CASSDRLDNTEAFF
TRBV27	TRBJ1-5	-	-	TGTGCCAGCAGTTTCCTGGGAGATAGCAATCAGCCCCAGCATTTT	CASSFLGDSNQPQHF
TRBV4-2	TRBJ2-7	once	-	TGTGCCAGCAGCCCGGGGGACAGATCCTACGAGCAGTACTTC	CASSPGDRSYEQYF
TRBV2	TRBJ2-3	few	TRBD1	TGTGCCAGCAGTGTAGGGACAGGTATTAGCACAGATACGCAGTATTTT	CASSVGTGISTDTQYF
TRBV7-9	TRBJ2-5	-	TRBD1	TGTGCCAGCAGCTCCTTGGACAGGGAAGAGACCCAGTACTTC	CASSSLDREETQYF
TRBV4-1	TRBJ2-7	-	-	TGCGCCAGCAGCCAAGTAATCAGCTACGAGCAGTACTTC	CASSQVISYEQYF
TRBV6-5	TRBJ1-1	-	-	TGTGCCAGCAGGGGCATGAACACTGAAGCTTTCTTT	CASRGMNTEAFF
TRBV19	TRBJ1-2	-	TRBD1	TGTGCCAGTAGTATAGTAGCGGACAGGGGTGATGGCTACACCTTC	CASSIVADRGDGYTF
TRBV5-1	TRBJ2-7	-	TRBD2	TGCGCCAGCAGCTTGGCCCCTACTAGCGGCGAGCAGTACTTC	CASSLAPTSGEQYF
TRBV10-2	TRBJ1-1	-	-	TGCGCCAGCAGTGAGACGGGGAACACTGAAGCTTTCTTT	CASSETGNTEAFF
TRBV5-1	TRBJ1-1	-	TRBD1	TGCGCCAGCAGCTTCCGGACAGGGGGGACTGAAGCTTTCTTT	CASSFRTGGTEAFF